Listed below are T cell receptor beta chains from one sample, sequenced in a study of T-cell memory formation after mild COVID-19. TCRdb recomputed calls from the 5' RACE reads with MiXCR, one row per CDR3 protein. Of fewer than 400,000 distinct CDR3 sequences in the sample, 10% to 15% were seen once. The sequenced sample was PBMCs or a T cell subset sorted from them (not recorded which). These receptors came from a young man who had mild COVID-19 (a few samples of this study predate the infection). Cell type and time point are not known. CDR3s include the opening cysteine and the closing phenylalanine or tryptophan. D genes are given only for firm matches. A clone size is listed for some rows: how often the clone was seen (once, few, many), or a class if it is expanded.

V gene: TRBV7-2
J gene: TRBJ1-2
clone size: many
D gene: NA
CDR3 protein: CASTQGRISYGYTF
CDR3 DNA: TGTGCCAGCACCCAGGGCAGGATCTCATATGGCTACACCTTC

V gene: TRBV24-1
J gene: TRBJ2-5
clone size: few
D gene: NA
CDR3 protein: CATSGATGRGETQYF
CDR3 DNA: TGTGCCACCAGTGGGGCGACGGGGCGAGGGGAGACCCAGTACTTC

V gene: TRBV5-1
J gene: TRBJ1-3
clone size: NA
D gene: NA
CDR3 protein: CASSLLSGGNTIYF
CDR3 DNA: TGCGCCAGCAGCTTACTATCGGGCGGAAACACCATATATTTT

V gene: TRBV19
J gene: TRBJ2-2
clone size: NA
D gene: NA
CDR3 protein: CASSIERGNTGELFF
CDR3 DNA: TGTGCCAGTAGTATAGAGCGGGGGAACACCGGGGAGCTGTTTTTT

V gene: TRBV28
J gene: TRBJ1-2
clone size: few
D gene: NA
CDR3 protein: CASSLPLLQQNYGYTF
CDR3 DNA: TGTGCCAGCAGTTTACCGCTACTGCAACAGAACTATGGCTACACCTTC

V gene: TRBV15
J gene: TRBJ2-3
clone size: few
D gene: NA
CDR3 protein: CATSRGEGTDTQYF
CDR3 DNA: TGTGCCACCAGCAGAGGAGAGGGTACAGATACGCAGTATTTT

V gene: TRBV5-1
J gene: TRBJ2-2
clone size: many
D gene: TRBD1
CDR3 protein: CASSEDRRTGELFF
CDR3 DNA: TGCGCCAGCAGCGAGGACAGGCGCACCGGGGAGCTGTTTTTT

V gene: TRBV7-3
J gene: TRBJ2-1
clone size: few
D gene: TRBD2
CDR3 protein: CASSLNFGGEQFF
CDR3 DNA: TGTGCCAGCAGCTTAAACTTCGGGGGGGAGCAGTTCTTC

V gene: TRBV9
J gene: TRBJ2-3
clone size: NA
D gene: TRBD2
CDR3 protein: CASSVGRGGPDTQYF
CDR3 DNA: TGTGCCAGCAGCGTAGGGCGGGGGGGCCCAGATACGCAGTATTTT

V gene: TRBV12-5
J gene: TRBJ2-7
clone size: few
D gene: TRBD1
CDR3 protein: CASGQGFFTYEQYF
CDR3 DNA: TGTGCTAGCGGACAGGGCTTTTTTACCTACGAGCAGTACTTC

V gene: TRBV12-3/TRBV12-4
J gene: TRBJ2-1
clone size: few
D gene: NA
CDR3 protein: CASTLGRGISYNEQFF
CDR3 DNA: TGTGCCAGCACTCTCGGAAGGGGTATCTCCTACAATGAGCAGTTCTTC

V gene: TRBV10-2
J gene: TRBJ2-5
clone size: many
D gene: TRBD2
CDR3 protein: CASKVGGAETQYF
CDR3 DNA: TGCGCCAGCAAAGTCGGGGGGGCGGAGACCCAGTACTTC

V gene: TRBV5-1
J gene: TRBJ1-4
clone size: NA
D gene: NA
CDR3 protein: CASSLVGRQDEKLFF
CDR3 DNA: TGCGCCAGCAGCTTGGTCGGGCGTCAGGATGAAAAACTGTTTTTT

V gene: TRBV7-3
J gene: TRBJ2-3
clone size: few
D gene: NA
CDR3 protein: CASSPGTDPNTQYF
CDR3 DNA: TGTGCCAGCAGCCCCGGGACGGATCCAAATACGCAGTATTTT

V gene: TRBV7-3
J gene: TRBJ2-5
clone size: NA
D gene: TRBD2
CDR3 protein: CASSPQGLAGGGETQYF
CDR3 DNA: TGTGCCAGCAGCCCGCAGGGACTAGCGGGGGGCGGGGAGACCCAGTACTTC

V gene: TRBV7-2
J gene: TRBJ1-2
clone size: NA
D gene: NA
CDR3 protein: CASSYFRDTYGYTF
CDR3 DNA: TGTGCCAGCAGCTATTTTAGGGACACCTATGGCTACACCTTC

V gene: TRBV4-3
J gene: TRBJ2-2
clone size: few
D gene: TRBD1
CDR3 protein: CASSQDWTGWAGELFF
CDR3 DNA: TGCGCCAGCAGCCAAGACTGGACAGGGTGGGCCGGGGAGCTGTTTTTT

V gene: TRBV19
J gene: TRBJ1-4
clone size: few
D gene: NA
CDR3 protein: CASGAWLGNEKLFF
CDR3 DNA: TGTGCCAGTGGTGCATGGTTGGGAAATGAAAAACTGTTTTTT

V gene: TRBV12-3/TRBV12-4
J gene: TRBJ2-2
clone size: few
D gene: NA
CDR3 protein: CASSSLTGNTGELFF
CDR3 DNA: TGTGCCAGCAGTTCCCTGACAGGGAACACCGGGGAGCTGTTTTTT

V gene: TRBV18
J gene: TRBJ1-5
clone size: NA
D gene: NA
CDR3 protein: CASSPGWGNQPQHF
CDR3 DNA: TGTGCCAGCTCGCCCGGGTGGGGGAATCAGCCCCAGCATTTT

V gene: TRBV20-1
J gene: TRBJ2-3
clone size: NA
D gene: TRBD2
CDR3 protein: CSARDSGSSTDTQYF
CDR3 DNA: TGCAGTGCTAGAGATAGCGGGTCTAGCACAGATACGCAGTATTTT

V gene: TRBV12-3/TRBV12-4
J gene: TRBJ2-5
clone size: few
D gene: NA
CDR3 protein: CASSLRFRETQYF
CDR3 DNA: TGTGCCAGCAGTTTAAGATTCCGGGAGACCCAGTACTTC

V gene: TRBV4-1
J gene: TRBJ2-7
clone size: few
D gene: NA
CDR3 protein: CASSHKNEQYF
CDR3 DNA: TGCGCCAGCAGCCACAAAAACGAGCAGTACTTC

V gene: TRBV6-5
J gene: TRBJ1-6
clone size: few
D gene: NA
CDR3 protein: CASSYWGTYNSPLHF
CDR3 DNA: TGTGCCAGCAGTTACTGGGGGACCTATAATTCACCCCTCCACTTT

V gene: TRBV27
J gene: TRBJ1-5
clone size: NA
D gene: TRBD1
CDR3 protein: CSDRGSNQPQHF
CDR3 DNA: TGTTCTGACAGGGGTTCCAATCAGCCCCAGCATTTT

V gene: TRBV5-1
J gene: TRBJ2-7
clone size: few
D gene: NA
CDR3 protein: CASSAGPGGDYEQYF
CDR3 DNA: TGCGCCAGCAGCGCGGGCCCAGGAGGCGACTACGAGCAGTACTTC

V gene: TRBV7-9
J gene: TRBJ2-3
clone size: few
D gene: NA
CDR3 protein: CASGGPDTQYF
CDR3 DNA: TGTGCCAGTGGAGGGCCAGATACGCAGTATTTT

V gene: TRBV7-9
J gene: TRBJ2-5
clone size: NA
D gene: TRBD2
CDR3 protein: CASSLVMGGQETQYF
CDR3 DNA: TGTGCCAGCAGCTTAGTGATGGGGGGGCAAGAGACCCAGTACTTC

V gene: TRBV5-1
J gene: TRBJ2-2
clone size: many
D gene: NA
CDR3 protein: CASSSPGELFF
CDR3 DNA: TGCGCCAGCAGCTCGCCCGGGGAGCTGTTTTTT

V gene: TRBV12-3/TRBV12-4
J gene: TRBJ2-2
clone size: few
D gene: NA
CDR3 protein: CASSPGSSTGELFF
CDR3 DNA: TGTGCCAGCAGCCCCGGGTCCTCCACCGGGGAGCTGTTTTTT

V gene: TRBV4-3
J gene: TRBJ2-3
clone size: many
D gene: NA
CDR3 protein: CASSQVQGANTQYF
CDR3 DNA: TGCGCCAGCAGCCAAGTCCAGGGAGCTAATACGCAGTATTTT

V gene: TRBV29-1
J gene: TRBJ2-3
clone size: many
D gene: TRBD2
CDR3 protein: CSTSSGGLLF
CDR3 DNA: TGCAGCACCTCTAGCGGGGGCCTCCTTTTT

V gene: TRBV7-6
J gene: TRBJ2-4
clone size: once
D gene: TRBD2
CDR3 protein: CASTRGGLKRAKNIQYF
CDR3 DNA: TGTGCCAGCACGCGGGGGGGCCTTAAGCGAGCCAAAAACATTCAGTACTTC